These 19 T cell receptor beta chains were sequenced from one sample in a study of blood T cell repertoires in COVID-19. Sequencing used immunoSEQ multiplex PCR; TCRdb keeps in-frame clones, though not all of them. The sample consists of roughly 210,000 clones, around 90% of them appearing once. Sequenced material: peripheral blood. These receptors were collected from an older man with acute or convalescent COVID-19.

This chain links TRBV5-8 with TRBJ2-4; D perhaps matches TRBD2 (5 bases). CDR3 length: 16 amino acids. Trimming shortened V by 1 base and J by 1 base, and 12 bases separated the two germline ends. Germline CDR1 is SGHTS and CDR2 is YDEGEE. CDR3 in amino acids: CASSLKGGGAKNIQYF. The CDR3 nucleotides read TGTGCCAGCAGCTTGAAGGGTGGCGGGGCCAAAAACATTCAGTACTTC.

This chain joins TRBV5-1 and TRBJ2-1; 7 bases line up with TRBD1. The CDR3 is 14 amino acids. Germline loops: CDR1 SGHRS, CDR2 YFSETQ. Trimming at V came to 6 bases and at J to 4 bases, leaving 7 bases not matched to a gene. CDR3 residues: CASTSGQRYNEQFF. In nucleotides, the CDR3 is TGCGCCAGCACCTCGGGACAGAGATACAATGAGCAGTTCTTC. The entire variable domain, with the rest obtained from reference TRBV5-1 and TRBJ2-1, is as follows: KAGVTQTPRYLIKTRGQQVTLSCSPISGHRSVSWYQQTPGQGLQFLFEYFSETQRNKGNFPGRFSGRQFSNSRSEMNVSTLELGDSALYLCASTSGQRYNEQFFGPGTRLTVL.

V usage is TRBV7-9 and J usage is TRBJ2-3; D gene uncertain. This CDR3 has 14 residues. In germline, CDR1 is SEHNR, CDR2 FQNEAQ (reference sequence). Trimming removed 6 bases at V and 2 bases at J, with 12 bases between. CDR3 residues: CASSRGDSTDTQYF. In nucleotides, the CDR3 is TGTGCCAGCAGTAGAGGTGATTCCACAGATACGCAGTATTTT.

This clone was detected only once. V gene TRBV7-2 combines with J gene TRBJ1-5; TRBD1 is a possible D gene (5 bases). The CDR3 covers 18 residues. V was cut by 0 bases and J by 0 bases, with 15 bases left in between. Germline V gene lookup returns CDR1 SGHTA and CDR2 FQGNSA. The CDR3 is CASSLAVGGGNSNQPQHF. The CDR3 nucleotides are TGTGCCAGCAGCTTAGCGGTAGGTGGGGGGAATAGCAATCAGCCCCAGCATTTT.

The genes are TRBV27 and TRBJ2-1, with 7 bases aligning to TRBD2. Germline V gives CDR1 MNHEY, CDR2 SMNVEV (reference sequence). V trimming: 1 base; J trimming: 0 bases; junction bases outside the gene matches: 9. The CDR3 is made up of 18 amino acids. The CDR3 here is CASSLYASGSSSYNEQFF. Written as DNA, the CDR3 is TGTGCCAGCAGTTTATATGCTAGCGGCAGTAGCTCCTACAATGAGCAGTTCTTC.

J is TRBJ2-1 and V is TRBV2; 9 bases map to TRBD2. The V gene end was trimmed by 6 bases and the J gene end by 7 bases; junction bases not matched to a gene: 10. This CDR3 has 15 amino acids. Germline V CDR1 and CDR2: SNHLY, FYNNEI. As DNA, the CDR3 is TGTGCCAGCAGCTCCTCCGGGACTAGCTCAAATGAGCAGTTCTTC. Encoded protein: CASSSSGTSSNEQFF.

CDR3 DNA: TGTGCCAGCAGTTTATGGAGACTAGCGGGAGGAGGCGATGAGCAGTTCTTC. This sequence encodes CASSLWRLAGGGDEQFF. J is TRBJ2-1 and V is TRBV28; the match to TRBD2 covers 13 bases. The germline V gene has CDR1 MDHEN and CDR2 SYDVKM. This CDR3 contains 17 residues. The J segment lost 8 bases and the V segment lost 0 bases, leaving 7 bases of the junction unmatched.

The chain couples TRBV5-6 to TRBJ2-7; D gene unclear. Germline V gene lookup returns CDR1 SGHDT and CDR2 YYEEEE. The CDR3 runs to 16 residues. The V and J ends lost 1 base and 4 bases respectively, with 18 bases between them. CDR3 in DNA: TGTGCCAGCAGCTTGATAGTCAGAGGTGGCGCGTACGAGCAGTACTTC. It yields the protein CASSLIVRGGAYEQYF.

This clone was seen a single time. The rearrangement joins TRBV4-3 to TRBJ2-6, with D hard to call. Trimming cost V 5 bases and J 9 bases, with 11 bases left between them. Germline V gene data show CDR1 as LGHNA and CDR2 as YSLEER. This CDR3 is 13 amino acids long. The CDR3 is CASSALGVNVLTF. DNA of the CDR3: TGCGCCAGCAGCGCCTTGGGCGTCAACGTCCTGACTTTC.

This chain connects TRBV27 to TRBJ1-3; D gene unclear. Trimming pared 3 bases from V and 0 bases from J, leaving 3 bases between. From germline, CDR1 is MNHEY and CDR2 SMNVEV (reference sequence). The CDR3 sequence is 13 residues long. The CDR3 region is CASSFRSGNTIYF. The CDR3 DNA reads as TGTGCCAGCAGTTTCCGCTCTGGAAACACCATATATTTT.

The chain links TRBV18 to TRBJ1-3; no reliable D call. The CDR3 loop spans 14 amino acids. CDR1 is KGHSH and CDR2 is LQKENI in the germline V gene. Trimming pared 2 bases from V and 0 bases from J, leaving 5 bases between. The CDR3 coding sequence is TGTGCCAGCTCACCATATAACTCTGGAAACACCATATATTTT. Translation gives CASSPYNSGNTIYF.

This clone was observed a single time. This chain connects TRBV30 to TRBJ1-2; no definite D call. The CDR3 runs to 14 residues. CDR1 and CDR2 (germline): GTSNPN, SVGIG (reference sequence). Trimming pared 2 bases from V and 4 bases from J, leaving 14 bases between. CDR3: CAWSLFDGSYGYTF. The CDR3 DNA follows: TGTGCCTGGAGTCTCTTCGACGGGAGCTATGGCTACACCTTC.

This sequence joins TRBV11-2 and TRBJ2-2; tentatively, D is TRBD1 (6 bases). The CDR3 contains 16 residues. CDR1 and CDR2 from the germline V gene are SGHAT and FQNNGV. The V gene lost 5 bases and the J gene lost 3 bases, with 16 bases spanning the gap. CDR3 coding DNA: TGTGCCAGCAGCCCCCTAGGGGGAGTTTACACCGGGGAGCTGTTTTTT. This codes for CASSPLGGVYTGELFF.

The rearrangement uses TRBV6-5 and TRBJ2-1; 7 bases are shared with TRBD2. This CDR3 spans 15 amino acids. Germline values: CDR1 MNHEY, CDR2 SVGAGI. V dropped 4 bases and J dropped 4; count of bases not matched to a gene: 7. The CDR3 DNA reads as TGTGCCAGCAGTTCCGGGACTAAGGTGTACAATGAGCAGTTCTTC. Translating it yields CASSSGTKVYNEQFF.

The count of this clone is one. The gene calls are TRBV19 and TRBJ2-7; tentative D call: TRBD1 (5 bases). The ends were cut back, 5 bases at V and 3 bases at J, with 14 bases in the middle. The V gene's germline CDR1 is LNHDA and CDR2 SQIVND (reference sequence). The CDR3 is 14 amino acids. The DNA for the CDR3 is TGTGCCAGTAGTTCAGGGCCGGGTTTCTACGAGCAGTACTTC. Protein product: CASSSGPGFYEQYF.

This sequence joins TRBV11-2 and TRBJ2-7, with a weak D call TRBD1 (5 bases). Trimming cost V 0 bases and J 1 base, with 10 bases left between them. The CDR3 covers 15 residues. Germline V lookup: CDR1 SGHAT, CDR2 FQNNGV. As DNA, the CDR3 is TGTGCCAGCAGCTTAGAGCAGGGTAGGTCCTACGAGCAGTACTTC. This sequence encodes CASSLEQGRSYEQYF.

This clone was recorded only once. The J gene is TRBJ2-2, the V gene TRBV9; D gene unclear. Germline V gene lookup returns CDR1 SGDLS and CDR2 YYNGEE. The CDR3 extends over 16 amino acids. Trimming shortened V by 3 bases and J by 4 bases, and 16 bases separated the two germline ends. CDR3 nucleotide sequence: TGTGCCAGCAGCGGTGTGAGAGGTTCGGGCACCGGGGAGCTGTTTTTT. Its protein is CASSGVRGSGTGELFF.

The V and J genes are TRBV24-1 and TRBJ2-1; D not resolved. The germline V gene encodes CDR1 KGHDR and CDR2 SFDVKD. There are 14 residues in the CDR3. Trimming removed 4 bases from V and 1 base from J, with 7 bases in between. The CDR3 loop is CATSEPGSYNEQFF. As DNA, the CDR3 is TGTGCCACCAGTGAACCAGGATCCTACAATGAGCAGTTCTTC.

CDR3 nucleotides: TGTGCCAGCAGTTCCTCATTGGACAGGTCCGCCGAGCAGTACTTC. Its protein product is CASSSSLDRSAEQYF. This chain connects TRBV28 to TRBJ2-7; 7 bases are a match to TRBD1. This CDR3 spans 15 amino acids. Germline CDR1 reads MDHEN; CDR2 reads SYDVKM. After removal of 4 bases from V and 6 bases from J, the junction contained 12 bases not matched to a gene.